These 13 T cell receptor beta chains were sequenced from one sample in a study of tumor-infiltrating lymphocytes in primary liver carcinoma. The study extracted blood RNA from unsorted whole blood and also extracted germline DNA. The investigators made TCR beta cDNA from 400 to 550 ng total RNA, using a constant-region primer. Each TCR beta library was derived from three nested multiplex PCR rounds that employed slightly modified ARM-PCR. The two initial PCR rounds, about 9 cycles each, used TRBV1-TRBV30 forward and C-beta reverse primers. TCRdb used MiXCR to reprocess the multiplex PCR reads, holding one entry per CDR3 protein. The sample lists 250,000 to 400,000 distinct CDR3 sequences, roughly 60% occurring once. Sequences were obtained from peripheral blood. Every receptor here comes from a man aged 35 to 55 with primary liver carcinoma and hepatitis B virus infection.

This clonotype appeared once. CDR3 in DNA: TGCGCCAACAACCAAGTAGGCCTTCTCGGGGAGCTGTTTTTT. Translation gives CANNQVGLLGELFF. The V and J genes are TRBV4-1 and TRBJ2-2; D uncertain. The CDR3 runs 14 residues. The germline gives CDR1 MGHRA, CDR2 YSYEKL. The V and J ends lost 10 bases and 7 bases respectively, with 19 bases between them.

Turning to this clonotype: A much larger clone lies one base from this, so it may be a read error. The genes are TRBV6-6 and TRBJ2-7, with unresolved D. V shed 7 bases and J shed 4 bases, with 14 bases lying between them. CDR1 and CDR2 from the germline V gene are MNHNY and SVGAGI (reference sequence). The CDR3 consists of 13 residues. The CDR3 DNA is TGTGCCAGCATCAACCAAGAAGGTTACGAGCAGTACTTC. Translation: CASINQEGYEQYF.

Turning to this clonotype: This sequence may be a read error, since a much larger clone differs from it by one base. This chain connects TRBV6-5 to TRBJ1-2; no reliable D call. CDR1 is MNHEY, CDR2 SVGAGI, per germline. The CDR3 is made up of 14 amino acids. V was trimmed by 2 bases and J by 2 bases, leaving 9 bases between them. The CDR3 spells CASSYTRGNYGYTF. DNA of the CDR3: TGTGCCAGCAGTTACACGCGCGGAAACTATGGCTACACCTTC.

For this clonotype: An end of the junction does not agree with germline; a read error may underlie this. The chain recombines TRBV7-8 with TRBJ1-1; D is perhaps TRBD1 (5 bases). The CDR3 is 13 residues long. Germline-derived CDR1 and CDR2 are SGHVS and FQNEAQ. The CDR3 reads CASSLEQNRGALF. The CDR3 DNA reads as TGTGCCAGCAGCTTAGAGCAGAACCGAGGGGCTCTCTTT.

Of note for this clonotype: Without the conserved terminal phenylalanine or tryptophan, this CDR3 likely stems from a read error. The chain employs TRBV4-1 and TRBJ1-1, with D unresolved. Trimming shortened V by 0 bases and J by 0 bases, and 8 bases separated the two germline ends. Germline-derived CDR1 and CDR2 are MGHRA and YSYEKL. The CDR3 loop spans 15 amino acids. The CDR3 spells CASSQDPGLNTEAFS. The CDR3 DNA follows: TGCGCCAGCAGCCAAGATCCGGGTTTGAACACTGAAGCTTTCTCT.

The sample holds one count of this clonotype. A much bigger clone sits one base away, suggesting this may be a read error. The CDR3 DNA is TGTGCCAGCAGTTTCTCGGGGGGCCGGGACTACACCTTC. This codes for CASSFSGGRDYTF. The chain has TRBV12-3 or TRBV12-4 and TRBJ1-2; tentative D call: TRBD1 (6 bases). Trimming took 3 bases from V and 10 from J, leaving 15 bases between them. The CDR3 extends over 13 amino acids.

This clonotype was seen ten or more times. J is TRBJ2-1 and V is TRBV11-1; the D is unclear. Germline loops: CDR1 SGHAT, CDR2 FQDESV (reference sequence). This CDR3 region has 12 residues. Trimming removed 5 bases at V and 2 bases at J, with 4 bases between. The CDR3 is CASSGTYNEQFF. CDR3 coding DNA: TGTGCCAGCAGCGGGACCTACAATGAGCAGTTCTTC.

In regard to this clonotype: An end of the junction differs from the germline gene, which may be a read error. The chain combines TRBV5-1 with TRBJ2-1; D is perhaps TRBD1 (5 bases). This CDR3 spans 15 amino acids. CDR1 is SGHRS, CDR2 YFSETQ, per germline. The CDR3 DNA reads TGCGCCAGCAGCTTGGCCCAGGGAAGCTACGATGAGCAGTTCTTC. This codes for CASSLAQGSYDEQFF.

Regarding this clonotype: A much larger clone differs from this one at a single base, so this may be a read error. This chain connects TRBV4-3 to TRBJ1-5; D possibly corresponds to TRBD1 (5 bases). The germline V gene encodes CDR1 LGHNA and CDR2 YSLEER. The CDR3 totals 20 residues. CDR3 sequence: CASSQGYWTATLRGNRPQHF. The CDR3 nucleotides read TGCGCCAGCAGCCAAGGGTATTGGACCGCGACCTTGCGGGGCAATCGGCCCCAGCATTTT.

Of note for this clonotype: One junction end disagrees with the germline gene, perhaps due to a read error. V is TRBV4-1 and J is TRBJ1-1; D may be TRBD1 (6 bases). Germline V gives CDR1 MGHRA, CDR2 YSYEKL. The CDR3 runs 16 residues. DNA of the CDR3: TGTGCCAGCACTCGCCTGGACAGAAGACTTAACACTGAAGCTTTCTTT. It specifies CASTRLDRRLNTEAFF.

Details on this clonotype: Just one base apart from a much larger clone, this may be a read error. The rearrangement uses TRBV6-1 and TRBJ2-1; 7 bases fit TRBD2. The germline V gene encodes CDR1 MNHNS and CDR2 SASEGT. With 6 bases clipped from V and 8 bases from J, the junction kept 13 bases outside the gene matches. The CDR3 runs 15 residues. The CDR3 nucleotides read TGTGCCAGCAGGCTATTGACTAGCTTGGGCCATGAGCAGTTCTTC. It codes for CASRLLTSLGHEQFF.

A remark on this clonotype: Given a much more abundant clone one base away, this may be a read error. V usage is TRBV30 and J usage is TRBJ2-7; TRBD2 matches at 8 bases. Per germline, CDR1 GTSNPN and CDR2 SVGIG (reference sequence). The CDR3 runs 12 residues. CDR3 in DNA: TGTGCCTGGACCCGGACGGGAGGGGAGCAGCACTTC. Amino acids: CAWTRTGGEQHF.

About this clonotype itself: Relative to the germline gene, one junction end is altered; a read error may explain this. The CDR3 DNA sequence: TGTGTCAGCAGTACACCAGGGGGATCCGGGGAGCTGTTTTTT. Protein: CVSSTPGGSGELFF. This chain joins TRBV12-3 or TRBV12-4 and TRBJ2-2; 7 positions match TRBD1. This CDR3 spans 14 amino acids.